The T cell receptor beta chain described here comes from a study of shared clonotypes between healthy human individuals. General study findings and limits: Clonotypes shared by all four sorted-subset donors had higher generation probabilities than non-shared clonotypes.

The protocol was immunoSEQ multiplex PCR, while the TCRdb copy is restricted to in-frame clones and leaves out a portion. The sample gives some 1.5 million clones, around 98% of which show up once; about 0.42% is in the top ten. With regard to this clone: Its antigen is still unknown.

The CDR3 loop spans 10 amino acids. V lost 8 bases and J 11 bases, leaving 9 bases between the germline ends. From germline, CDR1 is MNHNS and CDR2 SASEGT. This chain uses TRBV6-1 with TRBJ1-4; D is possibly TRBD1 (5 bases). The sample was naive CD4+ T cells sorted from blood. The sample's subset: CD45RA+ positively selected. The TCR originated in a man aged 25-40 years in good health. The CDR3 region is CASREGKLFF. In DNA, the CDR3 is TGTGCCAGCCGAGAGGGGAAACTGTTTTTT.